One T cell receptor (beta chain) is described in this entry. As yet, its antigen is unknown. Positive CCR7 selection of CD45RO-negative cells yielded the naive CD8 cells, and terminally differentiated effector memory CD45RA+ cells were excluded. Assay used: immunoSEQ multiplex PCR; TCRdb lists only in-frame clones, some missing. The table records fewer than 800,000 clones, about 91% of them present only once. These data are taken from a study of shared clonotypes between healthy human individuals. Study conclusions and caveats: Naive subsets usually exceeded memory subsets in estimated richness.

Germline CDR1 SGHVS, CDR2 FQNEAQ. The CDR3 has 16 residues. V shed 3 bases, J shed 1 base, and the junction held 5 bases outside the gene matches. Material for sequencing was naive CD8+ T cells sorted from blood. This chain uses TRBV7-8 with TRBJ2-5; the match to TRBD2 covers 10 bases. This clonotype originated in a man under 40 in good health. CDR3 sequence: CASSFPTSGVQETQYF. In DNA, the CDR3 is TGTGCCAGCAGCTTCCCAACTAGCGGGGTCCAAGAGACCCAGTACTTC.